This passage covers 16 T cell receptor beta chains from one sample sequenced in a study of graft-versus-host responses after intestinal transplantation. The antigens for these receptors are not known. Sequenced by immunoSEQ multiplex PCR; TCRdb stores in-frame clones only, minus some. The sample contains 130,000 to 150,000 clones, 85% to 95% of which appear only once. Specimen: unstimulated CD4+ T cells sorted from spleen or lymph node cells, collected before intestinal transplant. Source of these receptors: a human donor who received an intestinal transplant.

This clone showed up just once. The chain recombines TRBV27 with TRBJ1-1, with TRBD1 as a possible D gene (5 bases). Germline V gives CDR1 MNHEY, CDR2 SMNVEV (reference sequence). The CDR3 has 15 amino acids. V was pared by 5 bases and J by 6 bases, with 19 bases between. In nucleotides, the CDR3 is TGTGCCAGCAGTGCCCCCGTCCTAGGGGTCTCTGAAGCTTTCTTT. Amino acid sequence: CASSAPVLGVSEAFF.

This clone occurred a few times. The chain is built from TRBV28 and TRBJ1-1, with D tentatively TRBD1 (6 bases). In germline, CDR1 is MDHEN, CDR2 SYDVKM. The CDR3 is made up of 11 amino acids. V lost 5 bases, J lost 8 bases, and 9 bases lay in between. The chain's CDR3 is CASSLQGEAFF. As DNA, the CDR3 is TGTGCCAGCAGTCTACAGGGAGAAGCTTTCTTT. Complete variable domain (other parts from reference TRBV28 and TRBJ1-1): DVKVTQSSRYLVKRTGEKVFLECVQDMDHENMFWYRQDPGLGLRLIYFSYDVKMKEKGDIPEGYSVSREKKERFSLILESASTNQTSMYLCASSLQGEAFFGQGTRLTVV.

The chain is built from TRBV28 and TRBJ1-1; D uncertain. The germline V gene encodes CDR1 MDHEN and CDR2 SYDVKM. Trimming left V 2 bases short and J 1 base short, with 5 bases between. The CDR3 extends over 13 amino acids. The CDR3 nucleotides read TGTGCCAGCAGTTTAACGACGAACACTGAAGCTTTCTTT. Translating gives CASSLTTNTEAFF.

This clone was found many times. The genes are TRBV7-3 and TRBJ2-1; TRBD1 aligns across 11 bases. The length of the CDR3 is 13 residues. Germline values: CDR1 SGHTA, CDR2 FQGTGA. Trimming cost V 5 bases and J 9 bases; bases outside gene matches: 3. The CDR3 is CASSQGQGGEQFF. CDR3 nucleotide sequence: TGTGCCAGCAGCCAGGGACAGGGGGGTGAGCAGTTCTTC.

The chain couples TRBV6-6 to TRBJ2-3, with D tentatively TRBD1 (5 bases). The germline V and J ends were trimmed by 2 bases and 4 bases, with 13 bases remaining between them. The CDR3 has 15 amino acids. Germline CDR1 MNHNY, CDR2 SVGAGI (reference sequence). The CDR3 spells CASSYVQGLADTQYF. CDR3 coding DNA: TGTGCCAGCAGTTACGTTCAGGGTCTCGCAGATACGCAGTATTTT.

The chain's CDR3 is CASSYLRGLGNTIYF. CDR3 coding DNA: TGTGCCAGCAGTTATCTTAGGGGACTCGGAAACACCATATATTTT. This chain connects TRBV6-5 to TRBJ1-3; the D gene is possibly TRBD1 (5 bases). Germline V gene lookup returns CDR1 MNHEY and CDR2 SVGAGI. This CDR3 has 15 residues. V shed 3 bases and J shed 4 bases, with 13 bases lying between them.

DNA for the CDR3: TGTGCCAGCAGTGACAGGGACCATGAGCAGTTCTTC. This gives the protein CASSDRDHEQFF. The chain links TRBV28 to TRBJ2-1; TRBD1 agrees at 7 bases. The CDR3 is 12 residues long. Trimming took 5 bases from V and 8 from J; bases not matched to a gene: 3. Looked up from germline, CDR1 is MDHEN and CDR2 is SYDVKM.

The V and J genes are TRBV27 and TRBJ2-7; 11 nucleotides match TRBD1. This CDR3 spans 14 amino acids. J gave up 3 bases and V 5 bases, and 3 bases lay outside the gene matches. Germline lookup yields CDR1 MNHEY and CDR2 SMNVEV (reference sequence). The CDR3 protein is CASSRGQGVYEQYF. CDR3 DNA: TGTGCCAGCAGTAGGGGACAGGGGGTCTACGAGCAGTACTTC.

The V call is TRBV5-8, the J call TRBJ1-1; TRBD1 agrees at 8 bases. This CDR3 comprises 14 residues. Germline CDR1 is SGHTS and CDR2 is YDEGEE. Trimming at V came to 4 bases and at J to 8 bases, leaving 10 bases not matched to a gene. Here the CDR3 reads CASSLGQGTSEAFF. Here the CDR3 DNA reads TGTGCCAGCAGCCTAGGACAGGGTACTTCCGAAGCTTTCTTT.

The chain recombines TRBV6-1 with TRBJ1-1; D uncertain. With 4 bases removed from V and 3 bases from J, the gap between germline ends came to 3 bases. Germline V CDR1 and CDR2: MNHNS, SASEGT. The CDR3 spans 11 residues. The CDR3 nucleotides read TGTGCCAGCAGTGTCTACACTGAAGCTTTCTTT. Translated: CASSVYTEAFF.

This chain connects TRBV5-1 to TRBJ2-5; possible D gene TRBD2, 6 bases. Looked up from germline, CDR1 is SGHRS and CDR2 is YFSETQ. This CDR3 has 16 residues. V was clipped by 0 bases and J by 6 bases, with 18 bases between them. As DNA, the CDR3 is TGCGCCAGCAGCTTGGCCGTGGGGGAGGTAGGCCAGACCCAGTACTTC. Translation: CASSLAVGEVGQTQYF.

This clone was seen only once. The junction and the germline gene differ at one end; a read error may be behind it. The chain links TRBV29-1 to TRBJ1-5, with 9 bases that match TRBD1. Germline V gives CDR1 SQVTM, CDR2 ANQGSEA. The CDR3 is 17 amino acids. The CDR3 spells CSVVWNGQGKSQSAPAF. The CDR3 nucleotides read TGCAGCGTTGTGTGGAACGGACAGGGGAAGTCGCAATCAGCCCCAGCATTT.

The J gene is TRBJ1-2, the V gene TRBV29-1; no reliable D call. The germline V gene has CDR1 SQVTM and CDR2 ANQGSEA. The CDR3 covers 12 residues. Trimming pared 3 bases from V and 3 bases from J, leaving 8 bases between. CDR3 protein: CSVERVDYGYTF. In DNA, the CDR3 is TGCAGCGTTGAGCGGGTAGACTATGGCTACACCTTC.

This rearrangement joins TRBV5-1 to TRBJ2-2, with D possibly being TRBD2 (5 bases). CDR3 size: 14 residues. The V gene's germline CDR1 is SGHRS and CDR2 YFSETQ. Trimming took 3 bases from V and 7 from J, leaving 13 bases between them. CDR3 region: CASSWLARDGELFF. The DNA for the CDR3 is TGCGCCAGCAGCTGGCTAGCAAGGGACGGGGAGCTGTTTTTT.

The chain is built from TRBV5-5 and TRBJ1-1, with D perhaps matching TRBD1 (6 bases). The ends were cut back, 5 bases at V and 1 base at J, with 12 bases in the middle. There are 14 residues in the CDR3. Germline V lookup: CDR1 SGHKS, CDR2 YYEKEE (reference sequence). The CDR3 DNA reads as TGTGCCAGCAGACACCGGGACACGAACACTGAAGCTTTCTTT. Translation gives CASRHRDTNTEAFF.

J is TRBJ2-1 and V is TRBV5-1; 11 bases map to TRBD2. After removal of 4 bases from V and 3 bases from J, the junction contained 3 bases not matched to a gene. There are 15 residues in the CDR3. Germline V CDR1 and CDR2: SGHRS, YFSETQ. The CDR3 region is CASSPTSGSYNEQFF. CDR3 nucleotide sequence: TGCGCCAGCAGCCCAACTAGCGGGAGCTACAATGAGCAGTTCTTC.